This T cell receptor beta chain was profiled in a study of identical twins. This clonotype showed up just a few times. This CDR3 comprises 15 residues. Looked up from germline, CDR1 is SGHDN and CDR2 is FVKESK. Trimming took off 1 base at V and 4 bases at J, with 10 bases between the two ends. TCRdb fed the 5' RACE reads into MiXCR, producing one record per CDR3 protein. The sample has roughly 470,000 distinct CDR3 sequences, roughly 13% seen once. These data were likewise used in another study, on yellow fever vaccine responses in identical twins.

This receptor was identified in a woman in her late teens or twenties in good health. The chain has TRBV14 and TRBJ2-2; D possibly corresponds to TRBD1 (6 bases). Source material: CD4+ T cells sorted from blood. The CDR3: CASSQVQGSTGELFF. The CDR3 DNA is TGTGCCAGCAGCCAAGTACAGGGTAGCACCGGGGAGCTGTTTTTT.